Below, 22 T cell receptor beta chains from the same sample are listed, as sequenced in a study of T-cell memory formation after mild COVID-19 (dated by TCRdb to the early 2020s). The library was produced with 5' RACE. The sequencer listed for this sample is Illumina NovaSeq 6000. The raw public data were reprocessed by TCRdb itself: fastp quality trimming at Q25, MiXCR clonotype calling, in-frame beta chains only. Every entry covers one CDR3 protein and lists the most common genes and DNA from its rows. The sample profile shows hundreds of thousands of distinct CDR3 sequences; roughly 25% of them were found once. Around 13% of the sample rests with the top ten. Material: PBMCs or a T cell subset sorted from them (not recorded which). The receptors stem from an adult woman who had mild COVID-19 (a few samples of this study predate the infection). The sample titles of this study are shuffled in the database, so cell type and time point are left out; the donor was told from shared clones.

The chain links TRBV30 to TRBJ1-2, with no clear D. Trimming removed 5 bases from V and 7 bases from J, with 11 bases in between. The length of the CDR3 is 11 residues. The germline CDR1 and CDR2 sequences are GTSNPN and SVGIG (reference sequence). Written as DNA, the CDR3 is TGTGCCTGGGAGACTGGCGGTGGCTACACCTTC. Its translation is CAWETGGGYTF. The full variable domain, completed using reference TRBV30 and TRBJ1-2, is SQTIHQWPATLVQPVGSPLSLECTVEGTSNPNLYWYRQAAGRGLQLLFYSVGIGQISSEVPQNLSASRPQDRQFILSSKKLLLSDSGFYLCAWETGGGYTFGSGTRLTVV.

The CDR3 DNA is TGTGCCACCAACGCAGGGGGCCAAGAGACCCAGTACTTC. Amino acid sequence: CATNAGGQETQYF. This chain connects TRBV24-1 to TRBJ2-5; 7 bases are a match to TRBD1. The V gene's germline CDR1 is KGHDR and CDR2 SFDVKD. The CDR3 totals 13 residues. Trimming took 8 bases from V and 1 from J; bases not matched to a gene: 3.

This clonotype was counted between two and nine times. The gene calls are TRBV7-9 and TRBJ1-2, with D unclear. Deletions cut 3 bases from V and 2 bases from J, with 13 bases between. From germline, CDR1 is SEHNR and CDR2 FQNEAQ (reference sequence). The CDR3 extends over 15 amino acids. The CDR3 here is CASSFGSHQNYGYTF. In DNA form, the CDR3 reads TGTGCCAGCAGCTTTGGGTCACACCAAAACTATGGCTACACCTTC.

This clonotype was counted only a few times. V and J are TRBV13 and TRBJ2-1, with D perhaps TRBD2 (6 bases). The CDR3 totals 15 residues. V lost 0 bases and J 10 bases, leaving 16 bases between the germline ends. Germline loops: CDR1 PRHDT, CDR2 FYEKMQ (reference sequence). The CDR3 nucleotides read TGTGCCAGCAGCTTAGGTCGCGGGAAGGCGGAGGAGCAGTTCTTC. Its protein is CASSLGRGKAEEQFF. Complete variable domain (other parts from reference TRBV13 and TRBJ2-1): AAGVIQSPRHLIKEKRETATLKCYPIPRHDTVYWYQQGPGQDPQFLISFYEKMQSDKGSIPDRFSAQQFSDYHSELNMSSLELGDSALYFCASSLGRGKAEEQFFGPGTRLTVL.

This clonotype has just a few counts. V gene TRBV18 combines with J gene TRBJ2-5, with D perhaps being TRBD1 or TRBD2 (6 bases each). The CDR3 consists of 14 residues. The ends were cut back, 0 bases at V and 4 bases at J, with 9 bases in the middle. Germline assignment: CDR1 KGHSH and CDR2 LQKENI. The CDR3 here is CASSPPGGSETQYF. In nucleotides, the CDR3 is TGTGCCAGCTCACCACCGGGGGGCTCAGAGACCCAGTACTTC.

The CDR3 loop is CASSERALNTGELFF. The CDR3 DNA reads as TGTGCCAGCAGTGAGAGAGCCCTCAACACCGGGGAGCTGTTTTTT. This rearrangement joins TRBV6-1 to TRBJ2-2; D gene uncertain. This CDR3 comprises 15 residues. V was shortened by 3 bases and J by 2 bases, with 10 bases between the two germline ends. Per the germline V gene, CDR1 is MNHNS and CDR2 is SASEGT.

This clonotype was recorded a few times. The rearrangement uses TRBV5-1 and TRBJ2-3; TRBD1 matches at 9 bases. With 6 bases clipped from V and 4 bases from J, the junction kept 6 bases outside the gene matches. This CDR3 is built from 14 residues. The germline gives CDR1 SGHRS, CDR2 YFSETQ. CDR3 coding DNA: TGCGCCAGCAACAACCGACAGGGGGCAGATACGCAGTATTTT. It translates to CASNNRQGADTQYF.

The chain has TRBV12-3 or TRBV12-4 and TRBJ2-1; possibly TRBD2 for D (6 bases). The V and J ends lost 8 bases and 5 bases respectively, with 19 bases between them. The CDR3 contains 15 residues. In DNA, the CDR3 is TGTGCCAGCCGCCAAGAACTAGCCGATAACAATGAGCAGTTCTTC. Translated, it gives CASRQELADNNEQFF.

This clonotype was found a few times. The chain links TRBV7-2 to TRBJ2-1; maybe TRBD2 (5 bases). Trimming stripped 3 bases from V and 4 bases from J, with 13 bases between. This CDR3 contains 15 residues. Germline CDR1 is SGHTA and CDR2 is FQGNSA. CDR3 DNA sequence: TGTGCCAGCAGCTTGAGGTTGGGAGCTTACAATGAGCAGTTCTTC. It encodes CASSLRLGAYNEQFF.

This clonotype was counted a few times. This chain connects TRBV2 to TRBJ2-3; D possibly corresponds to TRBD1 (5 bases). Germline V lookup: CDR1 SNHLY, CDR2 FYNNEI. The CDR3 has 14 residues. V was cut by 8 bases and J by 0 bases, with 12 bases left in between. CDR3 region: CASDVGASTDTQYF. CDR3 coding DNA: TGTGCCAGCGATGTAGGGGCTAGCACAGATACGCAGTATTTT.

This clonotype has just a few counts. The CDR3 loop is CSARELGGSAKNIQYF. The CDR3 DNA is TGCAGTGCTAGAGAGTTAGGGGGGTCGGCCAAAAACATTCAGTACTTC. This chain links TRBV20-1 with TRBJ2-4; D could derive from TRBD1 or TRBD2 (6 bases each). Per germline, CDR1 DFQATT and CDR2 SNEGSKA (reference sequence). The CDR3 totals 16 residues. Deletions cut 0 bases from V and 1 base from J, with 13 bases between.

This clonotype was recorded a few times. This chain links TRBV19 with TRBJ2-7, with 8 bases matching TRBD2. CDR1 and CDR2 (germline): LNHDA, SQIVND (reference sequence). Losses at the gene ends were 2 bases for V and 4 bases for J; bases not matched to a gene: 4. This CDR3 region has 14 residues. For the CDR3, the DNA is TGTGCCAGTAGTATAACGAGCGGGAGATACGAGCAGTACTTC. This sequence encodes CASSITSGRYEQYF.

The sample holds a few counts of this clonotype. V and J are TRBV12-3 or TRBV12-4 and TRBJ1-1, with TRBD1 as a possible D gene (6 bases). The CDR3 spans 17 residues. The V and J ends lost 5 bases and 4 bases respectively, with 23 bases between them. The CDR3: CASSPPLRGKLGTEAFF. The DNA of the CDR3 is TGTGCCAGCAGTCCACCCCTCAGGGGAAAGTTGGGCACTGAAGCTTTCTTT.

The CDR3 sequence: CASSDVDGGAKNIQYF. The DNA of the CDR3 is TGTGCCAGCAGTGACGTCGACGGCGGAGCCAAAAACATTCAGTACTTC. The chain employs TRBV25-1 and TRBJ2-4; no definite D call. The CDR3 sequence is 16 residues long. Germline CDR1 reads MGHDK; CDR2 reads SYGVNS. Trimming took 3 bases from V and 0 from J, leaving 12 bases between them. The whole variable domain, filled in from reference TRBV25-1 and TRBJ2-4, reads EADIYQTPRYLVIGTGKKITLECSQTMGHDKMYWYQQDPGMELHLIHYSYGVNSTEKGDLSSESTVSRIRTEHFPLTLESARPSHTSQYLCASSDVDGGAKNIQYFGAGTRLSVL.

The CDR3 sequence is CATRHVEGNSSTDTQYF. The CDR3 coding sequence is TGTGCCACCAGACATGTTGAGGGTAATTCTAGCACAGATACGCAGTATTTT. V and J are TRBV24-1 and TRBJ2-3; a possible D gene is TRBD2 (5 bases). This CDR3 comprises 17 residues. In germline, CDR1 is KGHDR, CDR2 SFDVKD. V lost 7 bases, J lost 0 bases, and 19 bases lay in between.

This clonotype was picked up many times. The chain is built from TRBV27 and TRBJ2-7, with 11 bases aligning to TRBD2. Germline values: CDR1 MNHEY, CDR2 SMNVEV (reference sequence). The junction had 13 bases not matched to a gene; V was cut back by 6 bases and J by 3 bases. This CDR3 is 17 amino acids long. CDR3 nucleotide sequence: TGTGCCAGCAGCCAAAAGTCTCTGGGACTAGCGGACTACGAGCAGTACTTC. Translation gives CASSQKSLGLADYEQYF.

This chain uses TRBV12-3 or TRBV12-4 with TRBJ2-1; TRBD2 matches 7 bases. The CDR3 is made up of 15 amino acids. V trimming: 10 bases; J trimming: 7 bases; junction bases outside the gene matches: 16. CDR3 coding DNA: TGTGCCATTTCGCGGCGGGGGACCCCGGGGAATGAGCAGTTCTTC. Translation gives CAISRRGTPGNEQFF.

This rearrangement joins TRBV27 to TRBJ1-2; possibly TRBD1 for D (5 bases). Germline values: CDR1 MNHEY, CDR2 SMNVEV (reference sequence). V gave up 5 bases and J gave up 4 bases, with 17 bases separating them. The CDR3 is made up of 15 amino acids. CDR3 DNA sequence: TGTGCCAGCAGTCCTAGGGGAGGGAGGGGCTATGGCTACACCTTC. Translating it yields CASSPRGGRGYGYTF.

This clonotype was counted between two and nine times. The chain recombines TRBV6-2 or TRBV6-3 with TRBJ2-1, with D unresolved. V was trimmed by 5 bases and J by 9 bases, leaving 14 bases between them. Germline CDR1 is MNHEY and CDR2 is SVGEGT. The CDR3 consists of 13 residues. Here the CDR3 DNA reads TGTGCCAGCAGTAGCTCCAAGGGTACTGAGCAGTTCTTC. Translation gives CASSSSKGTEQFF.

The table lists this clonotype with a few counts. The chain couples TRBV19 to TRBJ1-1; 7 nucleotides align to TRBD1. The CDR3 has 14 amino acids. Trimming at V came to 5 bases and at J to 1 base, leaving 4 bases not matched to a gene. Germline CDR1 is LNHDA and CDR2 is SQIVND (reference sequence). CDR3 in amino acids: CASSRDRENTEAFF. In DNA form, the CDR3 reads TGTGCCAGTAGTCGCGACAGGGAGAACACTGAAGCTTTCTTT. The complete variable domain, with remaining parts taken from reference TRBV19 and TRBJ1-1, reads DGGITQSPKYLFRKEGQNVTLSCEQNLNHDAMYWYRQDPGQGLRLIYYSQIVNDFQKGDIAEGYSVSREKKESFPLTVTSAQKNPTAFYLCASSRDRENTEAFFGQGTRLTVV.

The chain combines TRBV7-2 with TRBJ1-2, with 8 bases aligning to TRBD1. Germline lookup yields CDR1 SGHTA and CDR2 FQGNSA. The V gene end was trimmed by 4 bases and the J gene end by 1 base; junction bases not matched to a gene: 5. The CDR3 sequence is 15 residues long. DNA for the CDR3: TGTGCCAGCAGCTCTGGACAGGGTTTTAACTATGGCTACACCTTC. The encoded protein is CASSSGQGFNYGYTF.

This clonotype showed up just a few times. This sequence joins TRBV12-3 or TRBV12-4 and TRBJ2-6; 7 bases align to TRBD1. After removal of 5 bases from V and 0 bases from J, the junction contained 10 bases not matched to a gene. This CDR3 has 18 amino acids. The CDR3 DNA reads TGTGCCAGCAGTATTCGCCTCGGGACAGCCTCTGGGGCCAACGTCCTGACTTTC. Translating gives CASSIRLGTASGANVLTF.